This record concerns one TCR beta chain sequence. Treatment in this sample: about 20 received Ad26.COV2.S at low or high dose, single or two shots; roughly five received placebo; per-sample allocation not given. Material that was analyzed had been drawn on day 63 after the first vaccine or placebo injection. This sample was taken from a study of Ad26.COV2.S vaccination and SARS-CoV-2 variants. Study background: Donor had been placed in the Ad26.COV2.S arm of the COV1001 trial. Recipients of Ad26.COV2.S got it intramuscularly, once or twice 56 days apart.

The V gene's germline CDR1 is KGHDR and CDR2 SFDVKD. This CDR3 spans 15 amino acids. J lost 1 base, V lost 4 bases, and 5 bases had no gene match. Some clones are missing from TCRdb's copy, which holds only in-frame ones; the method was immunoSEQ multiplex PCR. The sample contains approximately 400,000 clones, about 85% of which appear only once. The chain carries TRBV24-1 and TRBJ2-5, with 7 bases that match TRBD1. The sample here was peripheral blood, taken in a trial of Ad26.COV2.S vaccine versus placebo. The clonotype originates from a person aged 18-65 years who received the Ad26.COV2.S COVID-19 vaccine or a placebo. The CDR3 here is CATSDPRTGQETQYF. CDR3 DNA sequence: TGTGCCACCAGTGACCCCAGGACAGGCCAAGAGACCCAGTACTTC.